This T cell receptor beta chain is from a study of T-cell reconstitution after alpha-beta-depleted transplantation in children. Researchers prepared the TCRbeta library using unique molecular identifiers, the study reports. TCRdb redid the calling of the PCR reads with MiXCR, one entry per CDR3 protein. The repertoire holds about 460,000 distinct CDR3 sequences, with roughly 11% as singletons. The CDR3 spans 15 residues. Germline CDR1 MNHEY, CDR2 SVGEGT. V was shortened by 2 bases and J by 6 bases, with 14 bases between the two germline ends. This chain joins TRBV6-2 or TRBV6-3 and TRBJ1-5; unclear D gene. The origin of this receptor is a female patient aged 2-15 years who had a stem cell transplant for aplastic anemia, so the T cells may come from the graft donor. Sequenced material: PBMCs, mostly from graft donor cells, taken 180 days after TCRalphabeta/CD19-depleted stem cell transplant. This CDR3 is CASSYRRVGGQPQHF. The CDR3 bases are TGTGCCAGCAGTTACAGGAGAGTAGGAGGTCAGCCCCAGCATTTT.